What follows are 14 T cell receptor beta chains derived from one specimen sequenced in a study of molecular identifiers for immune sequencing clone quantification (dated by TCRdb to about 2018). Library preparation was by PCR. Sequencing used an Illumina HiSeq 4000. Using fastp trimming at Q25 and MiXCR clonotype assembly, TCRdb reanalyzed the public sequencing data and kept in-frame beta chains. Rows are unified per CDR3 protein, each entry keeping the most common DNA and genes. The sample profile shows over 600,000 distinct CDR3 sequences; about 20% of them were found once. 0.85% of the sample goes to the ten largest clones. The sequencing sample was made of naive CD8+ T cells from blood, with Jurkat cell RNA spiked in. The cell subset or site label here, explained by the study, means: FACS-sorted CD8+CD4-CCR7+CD45RA+ naive T cells. These receptors were obtained from a human donor in good health. Some libraries in this study had Jurkat cell RNA spiked in.

This clonotype was detected ten times or more. This chain joins TRBV5-6 and TRBJ2-7; TRBD2 is a possible D gene (5 bases). Germline CDR1 SGHDT, CDR2 YYEEEE. The ends were cut back, 2 bases at V and 2 bases at J, with 11 bases in the middle. The CDR3 length is 14 residues. The DNA for the CDR3 is TGTGCCAGCAGCTTAGGACTTAACCCCTACGAGCAGTACTTC. This sequence encodes CASSLGLNPYEQYF.

As regards this clonotype: The junction departs from germline at one end; a sequencing error may be responsible. This rearrangement joins TRBV7-6 to TRBJ2-1; D not resolved. This CDR3 spans 14 amino acids. The germline V gene has CDR1 SGHVS and CDR2 FNYEAQ. This CDR3 is CASSSEVGTNERFF. The CDR3 nucleotides read TGTGCCAGCAGCTCTGAAGTTGGCACCAATGAGCGGTTCTTC.

This clonotype was counted a few times. The V gene is TRBV19, the J gene TRBJ2-7, with unresolved D. Deletions cut 3 bases from V and 2 bases from J, with 8 bases between. CDR1 and CDR2 (germline): LNHDA, SQIVND (reference sequence). The CDR3 runs 13 residues. This CDR3 reads CASSMAAAYEQYF. For the CDR3, the DNA is TGTGCCAGTAGTATGGCAGCTGCCTACGAGCAGTACTTC. Full variable domain (outside the CDR3, taken from reference TRBV19 and TRBJ2-7): DGGITQSPKYLFRKEGQNVTLSCEQNLNHDAMYWYRQDPGQGLRLIYYSQIVNDFQKGDIAEGYSVSREKKESFPLTVTSAQKNPTAFYLCASSMAAAYEQYFGPGTRLTVT.

This clonotype has a count of ten or more. V is TRBV7-9 and J is TRBJ2-1, with no clear D. The ends were cut back, 2 bases at V and 7 bases at J, with 6 bases in the middle. Germline V gives CDR1 SEHNR, CDR2 FQNEAQ (reference sequence). The CDR3 runs 12 residues. The CDR3 nucleotides are TGTGCCAGCAGCTTATTATTGAATGAGCAGTTCTTC. It codes for CASSLLLNEQFF.

Ten or more counts support this clonotype. This sequence joins TRBV4-3 and TRBJ1-1; D is uncertain. V lost 1 base and J 0 bases, leaving 6 bases between the germline ends. The germline V gene encodes CDR1 LGHNA and CDR2 YSLEER. The CDR3 totals 14 residues. The CDR3 is CASSQVNMNTEAFF. The CDR3, as DNA: TGCGCCAGCAGCCAAGTTAACATGAACACTGAAGCTTTCTTT.

This clonotype has ten or more counts. The V gene is TRBV2, the J gene TRBJ1-4; perhaps TRBD1 as D (6 bases). This CDR3 comprises 13 residues. V was shortened by 3 bases and J by 6 bases, with 8 bases between the two germline ends. Germline V gene data show CDR1 as SNHLY and CDR2 as FYNNEI. CDR3 bases: TGTGCCAGCAGTGATGGGGGCCATGAAAAACTGTTTTTT. Its translation is CASSDGGHEKLFF.

This clonotype was seen at least ten times. The V gene is TRBV10-3, the J gene TRBJ2-7; TRBD1 matches at 7 bases. V lost 0 bases to trimming and J lost 2 bases; unmatched junction nucleotides: 7. This CDR3 contains 16 residues. From germline, CDR1 is ENHRY and CDR2 SYGVKD. This CDR3 is CAISESLSGGPYEQYF. DNA for the CDR3: TGTGCCATCAGTGAGTCGCTTTCAGGGGGTCCCTACGAGCAGTACTTC.

This clonotype was detected many times. V is TRBV7-9 and J is TRBJ2-1; possible D gene TRBD1, 5 bases. From germline, CDR1 is SEHNR and CDR2 FQNEAQ (reference sequence). V was pared by 9 bases and J by 3 bases, with 12 bases between. This CDR3 has 13 amino acids. The CDR3 reads CASRQGIYNEQFF. CDR3 DNA: TGTGCCAGTCGGCAGGGAATCTACAATGAGCAGTTCTTC.

To note about this clonotype: A much larger clone differs by one base, so this may be a read error. The chain is built from TRBV27 and TRBJ2-5, with TRBD1 matching over 9 bases. From germline, CDR1 is MNHEY and CDR2 SMNVEV (reference sequence). The V segment lost 5 bases and the J segment 9 bases; nucleotides outside the gene matches: 13. The CDR3 runs to 15 residues. The CDR3 nucleotides read TGTGCCAGCAGTCCACGGACAGGGGCAAGCGAGGCCCAGTACTTC. It encodes CASSPRTGASEAQYF.

This clonotype was recorded many times. The rearrangement uses TRBV14 and TRBJ1-2; possible D gene TRBD1, 6 bases. The ends were cut back, 0 bases at V and 3 bases at J, with 8 bases in the middle. The CDR3 extends over 14 amino acids. Germline loops: CDR1 SGHDN, CDR2 FVKESK. In DNA, the CDR3 is TGTGCCAGCAGCCAAGACAGGGGATACTATGGCTACACCTTC. Protein product: CASSQDRGYYGYTF.

This chain connects TRBV5-6 to TRBJ1-2; no definite D call. There are 14 residues in the CDR3. CDR1 and CDR2 (germline): SGHDT, YYEEEE. V was cut by 1 base and J by 1 base, with 8 bases left in between. The CDR3 DNA sequence: TGTGCCAGCAGCTTGCTTGCCAGTAACTATGGCTACACCTTC. Translating it yields CASSLLASNYGYTF.

This clonotype turned up a few times. The rearrangement joins TRBV30 to TRBJ2-7, with a possible D match to TRBD2 (6 bases). The V end lost 0 bases, the J end lost 11 bases, and 11 bases lay between the germline ends. The CDR3 sequence is 11 residues long. Germline CDR1 and CDR2: GTSNPN and SVGIG (reference sequence). CDR3 in DNA: TGTGCCTGGAGTGTAGACGGGGAGGAGTACTTC. Encoded protein: CAWSVDGEEYF.

This chain joins TRBV3-1 and TRBJ2-3, with 12 positions matching TRBD2. J was trimmed by 3 bases and V by 3 bases; bases with no gene match: 4. Germline lookup yields CDR1 LGHDT and CDR2 YNNKEL (reference sequence). The CDR3 consists of 16 residues. The CDR3 protein is CASSHASGGVTDTQYF. The CDR3 DNA sequence: TGTGCCAGCAGCCATGCTAGCGGGGGGGTAACAGATACGCAGTATTTT.

This clonotype was seen more than once but under ten times. The chain recombines TRBV9 with TRBJ2-3; 15 nucleotides line up with TRBD2. Germline V gene lookup returns CDR1 SGDLS and CDR2 YYNGEE. Trimming took 4 bases from V and 7 from J; bases not matched to a gene: 7. The CDR3 has 16 residues. CDR3 residues: CASSLGTSGRMNTQYF. The CDR3, as DNA: TGTGCCAGCAGCCTAGGGACTAGCGGGAGGATGAATACGCAGTATTTT.